What follows are 21 T cell receptor beta chains derived from one specimen sequenced in a study of regulatory T cells in long-lasting Graves disease. Time point noted: newly diagnosed GD, antithyroid drugs for less than 3 months. Making the TCR library involved RNA that had been extracted from PBMCs. With iRepertoire HTBI primers and Arm-PCR of CDR3 regions, TCR beta libraries were built. TCRdb re-derived calls from the multiplex PCR reads in MiXCR, one entry per CDR3 protein. The sample includes around 420,000 distinct CDR3 sequences, 15% of them seen just once. These data also featured in a second study, about T cells in Graves' hyperthyroidism and ophthalmopathy.

The specimen was peripheral blood mononuclear cells (PBMCs), collected at new diagnosis, from a patient treated with antithyroid drugs. The receptors originated from a woman between 35 and 50 years old with Graves disease.

Only a few counts were recorded for this clonotype. V usage is TRBV24-1 and J usage is TRBJ2-3, with TRBD1 matching over 9 bases. CDR1 and CDR2 (germline): KGHDR, SFDVKD. The CDR3 contains 16 residues. Losses at the gene ends were 4 bases for V and 1 base for J; bases not matched to a gene: 5. The CDR3 DNA is TGTGCCACCAGTGACCCGGGACAGGGTGGCACAGATACGCAGTATTTT. This translates into CATSDPGQGGTDTQYF.

This clonotype has only a few counts. The V call is TRBV12-3 or TRBV12-4, the J call TRBJ2-7; TRBD2 aligns across 10 bases. V was clipped by 6 bases and J by 3 bases; unmatched bases: 8. The CDR3 covers 15 residues. Here the CDR3 reads CASRDSGRTVYEQYF. The DNA for the CDR3 is TGTGCCAGCAGAGATAGCGGGAGGACCGTCTACGAGCAGTACTTC.

This clonotype was recorded at least ten times. This rearrangement joins TRBV28 to TRBJ2-7; D unclear. V lost 3 bases and J lost 2, with 5 bases in between. The CDR3 sequence is 12 residues long. CDR1 is MDHEN, CDR2 SYDVKM, per germline. CDR3 sequence: CASSFPPYEQYF. For the CDR3, the DNA is TGTGCCAGCAGTTTCCCCCCCTACGAGCAGTACTTC.

This clonotype was observed a handful of times. V is TRBV12-3 or TRBV12-4 and J is TRBJ2-7; TRBD1 aligns across 7 bases. The V segment lost 6 bases and the J segment 6 bases; nucleotides outside the gene matches: 11. This CDR3 comprises 14 residues. CDR3 in amino acids: CASRSQGVPGEQYF. The CDR3 DNA follows: TGTGCCAGCAGGTCCCAGGGGGTTCCCGGCGAGCAGTACTTC.

Many counts were recorded for this clonotype. V usage is TRBV10-3 and J usage is TRBJ2-7; 10 positions match TRBD1. CDR1 is ENHRY, CDR2 SYGVKD, per germline. The CDR3 runs 21 residues. V gave up 0 bases and J gave up 5 bases; unmatched junction bases: 22. The CDR3 is CAISESGSGWFESGQGNEQYF. CDR3 coding DNA: TGTGCCATCAGTGAGTCTGGGTCTGGGTGGTTTGAATCGGGACAGGGGAACGAGCAGTACTTC.

This clonotype was found a few times. The gene calls are TRBV29-1 and TRBJ2-3, with D perhaps matching TRBD1 (6 bases). V was shortened by 7 bases and J by 0 bases, with 17 bases between the two germline ends. Germline CDR1 and CDR2: SQVTM and ANQGSEA. The CDR3 sequence is 15 residues long. CDR3 DNA: TGCAGCGCTGCCTCCGGGACACCGAGCACAGATACGCAGTATTTT. Amino acid sequence: CSAASGTPSTDTQYF.

This clonotype showed up just a few times. One junction end does not reproduce the germline sequence, and a read error may be involved. The chain couples TRBV29-1 to TRBJ2-2, with a possible D match to TRBD2 (5 bases). From germline, CDR1 is SQVTM and CDR2 ANQGSEA. This CDR3 is 11 amino acids long. Here the CDR3 reads CSVEGAGELSF. The CDR3 DNA follows: TGCAGCGTTGAAGGGGCCGGGGAGCTGTCTTTT.

The sample holds many counts of this clonotype. At one boundary the junction diverges from the germline segment, which might be a read error. The V call is TRBV3-1, the J call TRBJ2-5; no clear D gene. Germline V gene sequence: CDR1 LGHDT, CDR2 YNNKEL (reference sequence). The CDR3 has 12 residues. The CDR3 DNA follows: TGTGCCAGCAGCCGAAACCAAGAAACCCAGTACTTC. This sequence encodes CASSRNQETQYF.

This clonotype was picked up many times. The chain employs TRBV30 and TRBJ2-1; the D gene could be TRBD1 or TRBD2 (5 bases each). V lost 2 bases to trimming and J lost 4 bases, with 12 bases between them. The CDR3 length is 14 residues. Germline lookup yields CDR1 GTSNPN and CDR2 SVGIG (reference sequence). The CDR3 reads CAWSWGSAYNEQFF. The CDR3 region has the DNA TGTGCCTGGAGTTGGGGGAGCGCTTACAATGAGCAGTTCTTC.

This clonotype was counted at least ten times. The V call is TRBV6-1, the J call TRBJ1-5, with D possibly TRBD1 on 5 matching bases. This CDR3 has 19 amino acids. The V end was cut by 1 base, the J end by 0 bases, with 19 bases between. The germline gives CDR1 MNHNS, CDR2 SASEGT. The CDR3 DNA reads as TGTGCCAGCAGTGAAGATCCCAGGATGGGAGGGGTTAGCAATCAGCCCCAGCATTTT. Translating it yields CASSEDPRMGGVSNQPQHF.

In its sample, this clonotype was seen many times. The CDR3 DNA reads TGTGCCATCAGTGAGTCCGCGACTAGCGGCTACGAGCAGTACTTC. This sequence encodes CAISESATSGYEQYF. The chain employs TRBV10-3 and TRBJ2-7; 9 nucleotides agree with TRBD2. CDR1 is ENHRY and CDR2 is SYGVKD in the germline V gene. With V trimmed by 0 bases and J by 3 bases, 3 bases remained unmatched. This CDR3 spans 15 amino acids.

V gene TRBV27 combines with J gene TRBJ2-1; D is possibly TRBD1 or TRBD2 (5 bases each). CDR3 length: 18 amino acids. CDR1 and CDR2 (germline): MNHEY, SMNVEV (reference sequence). V shed 5 bases and J shed 5 bases, with 25 bases lying between them. This CDR3 is CASSPRDRGVAWDNEQFF. In DNA, the CDR3 is TGTGCCAGCAGTCCCCGGGACCGTGGTGTAGCGTGGGACAATGAGCAGTTCTTC.

V is TRBV6-1 and J is TRBJ1-4; unclear D gene. This CDR3 is built from 13 residues. Trimming took off 10 bases at V and 5 bases at J, with 14 bases between the two ends. Germline values: CDR1 MNHNS, CDR2 SASEGT. Here the CDR3 reads CAIRLSGNEKLFF. In DNA, the CDR3 is TGTGCCATACGATTGTCCGGGAATGAAAAACTGTTTTTT.

CDR3 bases: TGTGCCAGCAGTGGGGACTACTACACAGATACGCAGTATTTT. It encodes CASSGDYYTDTQYF. The chain recombines TRBV6-1 with TRBJ2-3, with 7 bases identical to TRBD2. CDR1 is MNHNS, CDR2 SASEGT, per germline. The ends lost 4 bases at V and 2 bases at J; junction bases unmatched: 3. CDR3 length: 14 residues.

This chain joins TRBV9 and TRBJ1-3; D is undetermined. The CDR3 length is 15 residues. V was shortened by 1 base and J by 1 base, with 9 bases between the two germline ends. The germline V gene has CDR1 SGDLS and CDR2 YYNGEE. CDR3 protein: CASSVRGSSGNTIYF. The CDR3 DNA follows: TGTGCCAGCAGCGTACGTGGGTCTTCTGGAAACACCATATATTTT.

This clonotype was detected many times. V gene TRBV11-1 combines with J gene TRBJ2-1; the D is unclear. V gave up 1 base and J gave up 9 bases, with 7 bases separating them. This CDR3 spans 12 amino acids. Germline lookup yields CDR1 SGHAT and CDR2 FQDESV (reference sequence). The CDR3 reads CASSLEAREQFF. In DNA form, the CDR3 reads TGTGCCAGCAGCTTAGAGGCCCGTGAGCAGTTCTTC.

The chain has TRBV20-1 and TRBJ1-2; D is unclear. V was cut by 5 bases and J by 12 bases, with 10 bases left in between. The CDR3 has 9 residues. CDR1 and CDR2 from the germline V gene are DFQATT and SNEGSKA (reference sequence). The CDR3 loop is CSAPDLHTF. In nucleotides, the CDR3 is TGCAGTGCTCCGGACCTCCACACCTTC.

The chain links TRBV12-3 or TRBV12-4 to TRBJ1-5, with no clear D. The CDR3 covers 13 residues. The V gene lost 8 bases and the J gene lost 5 bases, with 13 bases spanning the gap. Written as DNA, the CDR3 is TGTGCCAGCCATCCGGAGGCAGATCAGCCCCAGCATTTT. Protein: CASHPEADQPQHF.

This clonotype was seen a handful of times. The chain recombines TRBV30 with TRBJ1-1; a possible D gene is TRBD1 (6 bases). V lost 2 bases and J lost 3, with 10 bases in between. Per the germline V gene, CDR1 is GTSNPN and CDR2 is SVGIG (reference sequence). The CDR3 totals 13 residues. The CDR3 spells CAWSPGQHTEAFF. CDR3 in DNA: TGTGCCTGGAGTCCTGGACAGCACACTGAAGCTTTCTTT.

In this sample, this clonotype turned up many times. The chain uses TRBV6-1 and TRBJ1-3; D not certain. Deletions cut 6 bases from V and 0 bases from J, with 15 bases between. The CDR3 length is 16 residues. Germline CDR1 is MNHNS and CDR2 is SASEGT. The CDR3 spells CASSAEIVHSGNTIYF. CDR3 bases: TGTGCCAGCAGCGCTGAGATAGTGCACTCTGGAAACACCATATATTTT.

This clonotype was recorded many times. The chain employs TRBV7-2 and TRBJ1-5; D perhaps matches TRBD1 (5 bases). The length of the CDR3 is 14 residues. Germline assignment: CDR1 SGHTA and CDR2 FQGNSA. V shed 4 bases and J shed 5 bases, with 12 bases lying between them. The CDR3: CASSSDGGHQPQHF. In DNA, the CDR3 is TGTGCCAGCAGCTCAGACGGGGGTCATCAGCCCCAGCATTTT. The full variable domain, in which reference TRBV7-2 and TRBJ1-5 provide the parts outside the CDR3, is GAGVSQSPSNKVTEKGKDVELRCDPISGHTALYWYRQSLGQGLEFLIYFQGNSAPDKSGLPSDRFSAERTGGSVSTLTIQRTQQEDSAVYLCASSSDGGHQPQHFGDGTRLSIL.